This T cell receptor beta chain was sequenced in a study of vaccination effects on CD4 cells after COVID-19. Turning to this clone: The antigen is unknown.

Viral peptide pools were used in the ViraFEST assay to expand antigen-specific CD4+ T cells, and sequencing came afterward. With around ten days of culture completed, CD4+ T cells were isolated. Vaccination of participants consisted of two doses of either the BNT162b2 or mRNA-1273 vaccine. On days 3 and 7, fresh IL-2 medium replaced half the medium. Here immunoSEQ multiplex PCR was the method, and the copy in TCRdb shows in-frame clones only, minus some. The sample gives approximately 26,000 clones, approximately 79% of which show up once; under 7.5% is in the top ten. Deletions cut 0 bases from V and 0 bases from J, with 10 bases between. CDR3 length: 16 amino acids. Germline CDR1 and CDR2: SGHNT and YYREEE (reference sequence).

This sequence was found in a human donor who received a COVID-19 vaccine. Some clones in this sample may be carry-over from other donors' samples. The chain links TRBV5-4 to TRBJ2-4; D gene unclear. Sequenced material: CD4+ T cells from PBMCs cultured with SARS-CoV-2 spike peptides, taken after COVID-19 vaccination. The CDR3 coding sequence is TGTGCCAGCAGCTTGGGCCAGAGCCTAGCCAAAAACATTCAGTACTTC. Its protein is CASSLGQSLAKNIQYF.